The present TCR beta chain was sequenced within a study of T cell repertoires in Merkel cell carcinoma (dated by TCRdb to between 2019 and 2020). Background on the whole study: The study excluded patients who had received intralesional immunotherapy or systemic immune checkpoint blockade before the biopsy. To be included, a participant needed a diagnosis of MCPyV-positive Merkel cell carcinoma and tumor-infiltrating lymphocytes that had been successfully expanded in vitro. MCPyV-specific clonotypes were initially defined through tetramer sorting, cloning and paired TCR sequencing of expanded tumor-infiltrating lymphocytes.

Results the study describes overall, beyond this receptor: Normal tissue biopsies were not studied.

Study subjects had biopsy-confirmed Merkel cell carcinoma that was MCPyV-positive, and every subject had positive serum antibodies to T-antigen. Genomic DNA was extracted from over 5 adjacent 10-micron frozen tumor sections without cell sorting or culture. Roughly 5 x 5 x 5 mm of tumor biopsy tissue was frozen in optimal cutting temperature compound. In the frozen biopsy, scout sections stained with hematoxylin and eosin confirmed plenty of Merkel cell carcinoma along with infiltrating cells. Reading from cysteine to phenylalanine, the CDR3 counts 15 amino acids. Kept here is only the CDR3 DNA, which spans 45 bases and is read in frame from base 1. The germline V end is reduced by 4 bases and the J end by 0 bases; junction bases left unmatched: 3. CDR1 and CDR2 were assigned from the germline V gene as SGHDT and YYEEEE. The immunoSEQ assay was used for TRB CDR3 sequencing and data processing of tumor genomic DNA. TCRdb limited this immuneACCESS table to in-frame rearrangements with V and J called. A share of clones is missing; checked studies link under half to unresolved V genes, and the rest is unexplained. This sample gives more than 12,000 clones in total; 76% of them show up just once. The ten largest make up approximately 17% of the sample.

About this clone: There is no known antigen for this receptor. One base away there is no much larger clone; base qualities are not given.

This TCR came from an adult with Merkel cell carcinoma. Sequenced: tumor tissue. The rearranged chain carries TRBV5-6 and TRBJ2-2; 7 bases in between match TRBD1. The DNA reads as follows: TGTGCCAGCAGCCGGGACAGCGCGAACACCGGGGAGCTGTTTTTT. It is translated as CASSRDSANTGELFF.